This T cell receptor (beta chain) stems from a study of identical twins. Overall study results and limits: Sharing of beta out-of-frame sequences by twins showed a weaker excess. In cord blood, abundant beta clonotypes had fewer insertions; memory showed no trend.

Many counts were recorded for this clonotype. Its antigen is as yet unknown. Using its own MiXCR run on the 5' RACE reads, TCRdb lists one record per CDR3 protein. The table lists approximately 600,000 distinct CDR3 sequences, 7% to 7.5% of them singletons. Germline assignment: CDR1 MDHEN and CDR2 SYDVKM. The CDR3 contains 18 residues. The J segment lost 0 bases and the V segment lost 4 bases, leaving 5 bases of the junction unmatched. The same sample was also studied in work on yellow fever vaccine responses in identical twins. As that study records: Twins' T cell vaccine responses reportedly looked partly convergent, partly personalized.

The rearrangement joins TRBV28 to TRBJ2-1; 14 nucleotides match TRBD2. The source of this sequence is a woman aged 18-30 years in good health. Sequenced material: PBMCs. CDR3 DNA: TGTGCCAGCAGTTCCGGGACTAGCGGGGGCCTCTCCTACAATGAGCAGTTCTTC. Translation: CASSSGTSGGLSYNEQFF.